This T cell receptor (beta chain) was recorded in a study of blood T cell repertoires in COVID-19. Study summary: Nucleic acid was either cDNA or gDNA, and it came from T cells, B-cell-depleted T cells, or PBMCs.

Authors' analysis steps: Reference gene primers were amplified, and this amplification served to estimate nucleated cell counts. Sequencing was performed with immunoSEQ multiplex PCR; in TCRdb, only in-frame clones are kept and a portion is missing. That table furnishes V, J and clone size, whereas the DNA furnished D and trimming. Of 120,000 or so clones in the sample, more than 70% are singletons; the top ten hold 3% to 3.5%. The CDR3 loop spans 17 amino acids. Germline V gene lookup returns CDR1 SGHAT and CDR2 FQNNGV. V lost 6 bases to trimming and J lost 6 bases, with 23 bases between them. The chain uses TRBV11-2 and TRBJ2-2, with a possible D match to TRBD1 (7 bases). Sequencing input: peripheral blood. The TCR comes from a woman in her forties or fifties with acute or convalescent COVID-19. The CDR3 loop is CASRRGRGARTAGELFF. CDR3 nucleotides: TGTGCCAGCAGGCGGGGCAGGGGGGCAAGAACGGCCGGGGAGCTGTTTTTT.